Presented here are 30 T cell receptor beta chains from one specimen sequenced in a study of CXCR3-negative and CXCR3-positive naive CD8 T cells. cDNA libraries for TRB were generated by 5' RACE incorporating UMI labels. Using the 5' RACE reads, TCRdb records one entry per CDR3 protein without DNA. The sample table includes several thousand distinct CDR3 sequences. Sequenced material: naive CXCR3- CD8+ T cells from blood. Subset reported: CD45RO-CCR7+CD27+CD95- naive CD8+ T cells lacking CXCR3 (TNR3-). The source of these receptors is a human donor in good health. Some clones in this sample may be carry-over from other donors' samples.

This chain uses TRBV28 with TRBJ1-6; there is no DNA to check the TCRdb D call of TRBD1. In germline, CDR1 is MDHEN, CDR2 SYDVKM. The CDR3 runs 14 residues. This CDR3 reads CASNDRPRDSPLHF.

The CDR3 loop reads CASSYPRGSYNEQFF. The genes are TRBV6-5 and TRBJ2-1; checking the TCRdb D call of TRBD2 is not possible without DNA. CDR3 length: 15 residues. Germline CDR1 reads MNHEY; CDR2 reads SVGAGI.

This clonotype is called medium-sized based on its frequency. V gene TRBV29-1 combines with J gene TRBJ2-1. There are 15 residues in the CDR3. Germline values: CDR1 SQVTM, CDR2 ANQGSEA. CDR3 sequence reads: CSVEEGGNSYNEQFF.

J is TRBJ2-3 and V is TRBV2; no DNA is available, so the TRBD1 call from TCRdb remains unchecked. CDR1 and CDR2 from the germline V gene are SNHLY and FYNNEI. CDR3 size: 14 residues. The CDR3 protein is CASSESTGQDTQYF.

This rearrangement joins TRBV19 to TRBJ2-7. The CDR3 loop spans 12 amino acids. The V gene's germline CDR1 is LNHDA and CDR2 SQIVND (reference sequence). CDR3 residues: CASSGNGDEQYF.

Frequency places this clonotype as medium-sized (0.01 to 0.1%). V is TRBV29-1 and J is TRBJ2-7; TCRdb's assignment of TRBD2 cannot be checked, as there is no DNA. Germline V gives CDR1 SQVTM, CDR2 ANQGSEA. CDR3 length: 15 residues. CDR3 sequence reads: CSVRGTSGMYHEQYF.

This clonotype ranks as medium-sized in terms of frequency. The rearrangement uses TRBV5-1 and TRBJ2-7; TCRdb's assignment of TRBD1 cannot be checked, as there is no DNA. Per germline, CDR1 SGHRS and CDR2 YFSETQ. CDR3 length equals 17 residues. CDR3: CASSLTGSRDRAYEQYF.

Measured by frequency, this clonotype is medium-sized. The chain recombines TRBV19 with TRBJ2-1. CDR1 and CDR2 (germline): LNHDA, SQIVND (reference sequence). The CDR3 sequence is 11 residues long. The CDR3 region is CASSHFNEQFF.

CDR3: CSVEIPGPVSETQYF. The chain recombines TRBV29-1 with TRBJ2-5; the TCRdb call, TRBD1, lacks DNA for checking. This CDR3 comprises 15 residues. Looked up from germline, CDR1 is SQVTM and CDR2 is ANQGSEA. Together with reference TRBV29-1 and TRBJ2-5, the CDR3 gives the full variable domain: SAVISQKPSRDICQRGTSLTIQCQVDSQVTMMFWYRQQPGQSLTLIATANQGSEATYESGFVIDKFPISRPNLTFSTLTVSNMSPEDSSIYLCSVEIPGPVSETQYFGPGTRLLVL.

The genes are TRBV6-5 and TRBJ2-3; the TCRdb D gene call, TRBD2, has no DNA to confirm it. CDR1 and CDR2 from the germline V gene are MNHEY and SVGAGI. The CDR3 totals 17 residues. The CDR3 protein is CASSYTTPDLPTDTQYF.

V and J are TRBV20-1 and TRBJ2-1; the TCRdb D gene call, TRBD2, has no DNA to confirm it. The CDR3 length is 13 residues. The germline CDR1 and CDR2 sequences are DFQATT and SNEGSKA (reference sequence). The CDR3 loop reads CSGSGTRFNEQFF.

This clonotype shows up as medium-sized (0.01 to 0.1%) by frequency. The rearrangement links TRBV29-1 to TRBJ2-5; as DNA is missing, the TRBD2 call by TCRdb cannot be tested. The CDR3 is made up of 14 amino acids. Germline V gene sequence: CDR1 SQVTM, CDR2 ANQGSEA. CDR3 protein: CSVILLGRLGTQYF.

According to its frequency, this clonotype is medium-sized. The chain has TRBV15 and TRBJ1-1; the D call from TCRdb, TRBD1, cannot be confirmed without DNA. This CDR3 has 16 amino acids. Germline V gene data show CDR1 as LNHNV and CDR2 as YYDKDF (reference sequence). CDR3: CATSRDLGQGRTEAFF.

In terms of frequency, this clonotype is medium-sized. The chain recombines TRBV10-3 with TRBJ1-1; TCRdb outputs TRBD1, but without DNA this stays unchecked. This CDR3 has 16 amino acids. Germline V gene sequence: CDR1 ENHRY, CDR2 SYGVKD. The chain's CDR3 is CAISERGSGQNTEAFF.

This sequence joins TRBV28 and TRBJ1-1; TCRdb designates TRBD1, a call that cannot be tested without DNA. In germline, CDR1 is MDHEN, CDR2 SYDVKM. The CDR3 is made up of 15 amino acids. The CDR3 region is CASSPTGGTNTEAFF.

Frequency places this clonotype as medium-sized (0.01 to 0.1%). CDR3 region: CASSPYRTYEQYF. The chain carries TRBV6-2 or TRBV6-3 and TRBJ2-7; TCRdb's D call of TRBD1 is untestable without DNA. CDR1 is MNHEY and CDR2 is SVGEGT in the germline V gene. There are 13 residues in the CDR3.

The chain has TRBV9 and TRBJ1-2; TCRdb's D gene call, TRBD1, goes unchecked for lack of DNA. There are 12 residues in the CDR3. Germline lookup yields CDR1 SGDLS and CDR2 YYNGEE. The CDR3 here is CASSSQADGYTF.

The chain carries TRBV2 and TRBJ2-5; no DNA is available, so the TRBD2 call from TCRdb remains unchecked. The CDR3 is 19 residues long. Germline V gives CDR1 SNHLY, CDR2 FYNNEI. The CDR3: CASSEPSGTSGGQQETQYF.

This CDR3 is CSARDIRGRVYEQYF. The chain uses TRBV20-1 and TRBJ2-7; TCRdb's D call of TRBD2 is untestable without DNA. CDR1 is DFQATT, CDR2 SNEGSKA, per germline (reference sequence). CDR3 length: 15 residues.

This sequence joins TRBV6-5 and TRBJ2-4; the TCRdb call, TRBD1, lacks DNA for checking. CDR1 is MNHEY and CDR2 is SVGAGI in the germline V gene. This CDR3 is built from 15 residues. CDR3 loop: CASIQPHAGKNIQYF.

This chain joins TRBV11-3 and TRBJ2-7; TCRdb designates TRBD1, a call that cannot be tested without DNA. Germline lookup yields CDR1 SGHNT and CDR2 YENEEA. The CDR3 extends over 19 amino acids. This chain's CDR3 is CASSIQPGQASVYIYEQYF. Based on the CDR3 plus reference TRBV11-3 and TRBJ2-7, the full variable domain is EAGVVQSPRYKIIEKKQPVAFWCNPISGHNTLYWYLQNLGQGPELLIRYENEEAVDDSQLPKDRFSAERLKGVDSTLKIQPAELGDSAVYLCASSIQPGQASVYIYEQYFGPGTRLTVT.

This clonotype is deemed medium-sized (0.01 to 0.1%) by its frequency. This chain connects TRBV2 to TRBJ1-2; without DNA, the TCRdb call of TRBD1 cannot be checked. The CDR3 has 14 residues. Germline-derived CDR1 and CDR2 are SNHLY and FYNNEI. The CDR3 here is CASSGRGRAYGYTF. The whole variable domain, remainder taken from reference TRBV2 and TRBJ1-2, is EPEVTQTPSHQVTQMGQEVILRCVPISNHLYFYWYRQILGQKVEFLVSFYNNEISEKSEIFDDQFSVERPDGSNFTLKIRSTKLEDSAMYFCASSGRGRAYGYTFGSGTRLTVV.

In terms of frequency, this clonotype is medium-sized (0.01 to 0.1%). The chain carries TRBV9 and TRBJ2-5; TCRdb's D call, TRBD1, is unchecked because there is no DNA. The V gene's germline CDR1 is SGDLS and CDR2 YYNGEE. This CDR3 comprises 16 residues. The CDR3 region is CASSVAETGTQETQYF.

Measured by frequency, this clonotype is medium-sized. V usage is TRBV29-1 and J usage is TRBJ2-3; TCRdb picks TRBD2, but there is no DNA to check that call. There are 14 residues in the CDR3. Germline CDR1 is SQVTM and CDR2 is ANQGSEA. CDR3 region: CSVEGERRTDTQYF.

This clonotype counts as medium-sized (0.01 to 0.1%) by frequency. The chain employs TRBV6-6 and TRBJ2-1; TCRdb gives TRBD1 as the D gene, but with no DNA this cannot be confirmed. Germline V CDR1 and CDR2: MNHNY, SVGAGI (reference sequence). The length of the CDR3 is 15 residues. CDR3 sequence reads: CASSPDRGVGNEQFF.

The chain is built from TRBV6-1 and TRBJ2-3. CDR3 length: 11 residues. Germline V gene sequence: CDR1 MNHNS, CDR2 SASEGT. CDR3 loop: CASRVADTQYF.

V gene TRBV29-1 combines with J gene TRBJ1-4; TCRdb lists TRBD1, though no DNA is available to test this call. Per germline, CDR1 SQVTM and CDR2 ANQGSEA. The CDR3 has 13 residues. The CDR3 sequence: CSVVGGTNEKLFF.

The chain uses TRBV28 and TRBJ2-3. The V gene's germline CDR1 is MDHEN and CDR2 SYDVKM. This CDR3 has 12 residues. The CDR3 is CASSPRRDTQYF. Combining the CDR3 with reference TRBV28 and TRBJ2-3 gives the whole variable domain DVKVTQSSRYLVKRTGEKVFLECVQDMDHENMFWYRQDPGLGLRLIYFSYDVKMKEKGDIPEGYSVSREKKERFSLILESASTNQTSMYLCASSPRRDTQYFGPGTRLTVL.

This chain's CDR3 is CGSSLEGNIQYF. The rearrangement joins TRBV5-1 to TRBJ2-4; TCRdb picks TRBD1, but there is no DNA to check that call. The CDR3 consists of 12 residues. The V gene's germline CDR1 is SGHRS and CDR2 YFSETQ.

The rearrangement links TRBV7-9 to TRBJ1-5; the TCRdb D gene call, TRBD1, has no DNA to confirm it. The germline V gene has CDR1 SEHNR and CDR2 FQNEAQ (reference sequence). The length of the CDR3 is 13 residues. This CDR3 is CASNKGGDQPQHF.